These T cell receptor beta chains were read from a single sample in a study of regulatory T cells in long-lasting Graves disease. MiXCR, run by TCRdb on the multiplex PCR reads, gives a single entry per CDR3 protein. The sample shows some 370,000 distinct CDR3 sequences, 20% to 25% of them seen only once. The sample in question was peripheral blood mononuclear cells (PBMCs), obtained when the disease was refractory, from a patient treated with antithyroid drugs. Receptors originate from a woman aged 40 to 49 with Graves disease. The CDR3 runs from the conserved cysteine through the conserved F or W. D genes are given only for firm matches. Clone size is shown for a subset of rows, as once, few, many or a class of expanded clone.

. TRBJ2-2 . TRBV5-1 CASSLPGTRNTGELFF TGCGCCAGCAGCTTGCCCGGGACAAGGAACACCGGGGAGCTGTTTTTT
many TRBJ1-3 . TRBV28 CASSLFTGNTIYF TGTGCCAGCAGTTTATTTACTGGAAACACCATATATTTT
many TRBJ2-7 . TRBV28 CASSLVGEIYEQYF TGTGCCAGCAGTTTGGTGGGAGAGATCTACGAGCAGTACTTC
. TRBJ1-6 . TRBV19 CASSIAGNSPLHF TGTGCCAGTAGTATTGCGGGGAATTCACCCCTCCACTTT
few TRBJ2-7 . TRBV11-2 CASSFTTGASYEQYF TGTGCCAGCAGCTTCACAACCGGGGCCTCCTACGAGCAGTACTTC
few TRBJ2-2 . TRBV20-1 CSAPHAGELFF TGCAGTGCTCCCCATGCCGGGGAGCTGTTTTTT
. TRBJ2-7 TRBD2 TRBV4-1 CASRWGLAINYEQYF TGCGCCAGCCGTTGGGGACTAGCGATTAATTACGAGCAGTACTTC
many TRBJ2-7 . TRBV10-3 CAISFGSGPYEQYF TGTGCCATCAGTTTTGGTAGCGGTCCCTACGAGCAGTACTTC
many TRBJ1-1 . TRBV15 CATSRPGIATEAFF TGTGCCACCAGCAGACCGGGGATAGCGACTGAAGCTTTCTTT
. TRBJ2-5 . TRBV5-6 CASSLAFSQETQYF TGTGCCAGCAGCTTGGCCTTCTCGCAAGAGACCCAGTACTTC
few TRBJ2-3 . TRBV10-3 CAISDSGLITDTQYF TGTGCCATCAGTGACAGCGGACTCATCACAGATACGCAGTATTTT
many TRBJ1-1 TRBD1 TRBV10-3 CAIRRGQENTEAFF TGTGCCATCAGGAGGGGACAGGAGAACACTGAAGCTTTCTTT
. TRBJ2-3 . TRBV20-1 CSASPSTDTQYF TGCAGTGCTAGCCCCAGCACAGATACGCAGTATTTT
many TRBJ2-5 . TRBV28 CASSPPGMRVTQYF TGTGCCAGCAGTCCCCCGGGCATGCGGGTGACCCAGTACTTC
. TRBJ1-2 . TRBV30 CAWSEGGPEIYGYTF TGTGCCTGGAGCGAAGGGGGGCCCGAGATCTATGGCTACACCTTC
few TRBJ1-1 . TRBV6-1 CASSAGSQLNTEAFF TGTGCCAGCAGTGCTGGGTCCCAATTGAACACTGAAGCTTTCTTT
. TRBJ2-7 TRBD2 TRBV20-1 CSARGTSGSDEQYF TGCAGTGCTAGAGGGACTAGCGGGAGTGATGAGCAGTACTTC